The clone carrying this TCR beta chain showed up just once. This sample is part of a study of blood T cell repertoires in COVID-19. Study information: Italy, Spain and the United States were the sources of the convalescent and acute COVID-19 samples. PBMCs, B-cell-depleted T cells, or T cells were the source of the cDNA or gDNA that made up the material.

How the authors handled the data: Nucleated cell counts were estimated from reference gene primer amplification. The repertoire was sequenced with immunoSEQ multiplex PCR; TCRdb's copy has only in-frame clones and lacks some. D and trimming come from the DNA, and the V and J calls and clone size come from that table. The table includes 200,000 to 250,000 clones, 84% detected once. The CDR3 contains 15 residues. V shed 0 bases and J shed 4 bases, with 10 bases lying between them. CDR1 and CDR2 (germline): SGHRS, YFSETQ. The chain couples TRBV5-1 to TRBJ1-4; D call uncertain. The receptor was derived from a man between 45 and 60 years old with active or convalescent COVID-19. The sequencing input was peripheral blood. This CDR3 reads CASSLGGLINEKLFF. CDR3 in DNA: TGCGCCAGCAGCTTGGGAGGGCTGATTAATGAAAAACTGTTTTTT.